These 25 T cell receptor beta chains share one sample of origin, sequenced in a study of identical twins. TCRdb re-called the 5' RACE reads with MiXCR, one entry per CDR3 protein. The sample lists more than 650,000 distinct CDR3 sequences; roughly 6% were seen once. Sequencing was carried out using naive T cells sorted from blood. These receptor sequences come from a man aged 18 to 35 in good health.

This clonotype was detected a few times. This chain joins TRBV24-1 and TRBJ2-3; 8 bases map to TRBD2. The V segment lost 4 bases and the J segment 2 bases; nucleotides outside the gene matches: 7. The CDR3 runs 16 residues. Germline lookup yields CDR1 KGHDR and CDR2 SFDVKD. In DNA, the CDR3 is TGTGCCACCAGTGACGGTAGCGGGAAGCCCACAGATACGCAGTATTTT. Amino acid sequence: CATSDGSGKPTDTQYF.

There are a few counts of this clonotype. The J gene is TRBJ2-4, the V gene TRBV28; 7 positions match TRBD2. Germline trimming cut 6 bases from V and 13 bases from J; bases unmatched to any gene: 12. This CDR3 is 13 amino acids long. Germline V gene sequence: CDR1 MDHEN, CDR2 SYDVKM. CDR3 residues: CASSLEYRGSQYF. CDR3 coding DNA: TGTGCCAGCAGCCTGGAATATCGCGGGAGCCAGTACTTC.

This clonotype was observed a few times. The V gene is TRBV24-1, the J gene TRBJ2-1; TRBD2 aligns across 8 bases. The J segment lost 5 bases and the V segment lost 3 bases, leaving 8 bases of the junction unmatched. This CDR3 is built from 16 residues. Germline-derived CDR1 and CDR2 are KGHDR and SFDVKD. The CDR3 bases are TGTGCCACCAGTGATAGTAGCGGGACGATCAACAATGAGCAGTTCTTC. This gives the protein CATSDSSGTINNEQFF.

V usage is TRBV29-1 and J usage is TRBJ2-7; the D gene could be TRBD1 or TRBD2 (7 bases each). Germline V CDR1 and CDR2: SQVTM, ANQGSEA. Trimming pared 7 bases from V and 6 bases from J, leaving 19 bases between. This CDR3 is built from 13 residues. In DNA, the CDR3 is TGCAGCGCTGGGACCCCAGGGGGGGGCGAGCAGTACTTC. It translates to CSAGTPGGGEQYF.

This clonotype has only a few counts. The rearrangement uses TRBV19 and TRBJ2-1; D possibly corresponds to TRBD1 (6 bases). Germline CDR1 LNHDA, CDR2 SQIVND (reference sequence). The CDR3 length is 13 residues. V lost 3 bases and J 5 bases, leaving 8 bases between the germline ends. CDR3 nucleotide sequence: TGTGCCAGTAGTATGGGGGCCCACAATGAGCAGTTCTTC. Its translation is CASSMGAHNEQFF.

This clonotype came up many times. The chain carries TRBV29-1 and TRBJ2-1, with 11 bases identical to TRBD2. The trim removed 6 bases at V and 2 bases at J, leaving 3 bases unmatched. CDR3 size: 14 residues. CDR1 and CDR2 (germline): SQVTM, ANQGSEA. In DNA form, the CDR3 reads TGCAGCGTGGTGGGACTAGCGGCCTACAATGAGCAGTTCTTC. Protein: CSVVGLAAYNEQFF.

The sample holds many counts of this clonotype. The chain couples TRBV12-3 or TRBV12-4 to TRBJ2-1; 7 bases map to TRBD2. This CDR3 has 17 residues. V lost 4 bases to trimming and J lost 0 bases; unmatched junction nucleotides: 9. This CDR3 is CASSSETSLYSYNEQFF. CDR3 DNA: TGTGCCAGCAGTTCCGAGACTAGCCTTTACTCCTACAATGAGCAGTTCTTC.

This clonotype was detected a few times. The gene calls are TRBV7-2 and TRBJ2-5; D remains ambiguous. Germline CDR1 SGHTA, CDR2 FQGNSA. Trimming cost V 1 base and J 4 bases, with 7 bases left between them. The CDR3 is 13 amino acids. CDR3 bases: TGTGCCAGCAGCTTAGTTACTCGAGAGACCCAGTACTTC. This codes for CASSLVTRETQYF. Based on the CDR3 plus reference TRBV7-2 and TRBJ2-5, the full variable domain is GAGVSQSPSNKVTEKGKDVELRCDPISGHTALYWYRQSLGQGLEFLIYFQGNSAPDKSGLPSDRFSAERTGGSVSTLTIQRTQQEDSAVYLCASSLVTRETQYFGPGTRLLVL.

This clonotype was seen many times. The V and J genes are TRBV20-1 and TRBJ2-3; TRBD2 aligns across 11 bases. V shed 0 bases and J 5 bases; nucleotides not matched to a gene: 10. This CDR3 spans 17 amino acids. Germline lookup yields CDR1 DFQATT and CDR2 SNEGSKA (reference sequence). CDR3 nucleotides: TGCAGTGCTAGAGATCCCGTTACTAGCGGGAGAGAAGATACGCAGTATTTT. Its protein is CSARDPVTSGREDTQYF.

The rearrangement links TRBV7-9 to TRBJ2-5; 11 nucleotides line up with TRBD2. The CDR3 length is 16 residues. The V gene's germline CDR1 is SEHNR and CDR2 FQNEAQ (reference sequence). The V gene end was trimmed by 6 bases and the J gene end by 0 bases; junction bases not matched to a gene: 6. CDR3 nucleotides: TGTGCCAGCAGACCTGGACTAGCGGGTTACCAAGAGACCCAGTACTTC. It is translated as CASRPGLAGYQETQYF.

The V and J genes are TRBV10-2 and TRBJ2-7; no definite D call. Looked up from germline, CDR1 is WSHSY and CDR2 is SAAADI. The CDR3 runs to 15 residues. V shed 3 bases and J shed 7 bases, with 19 bases lying between them. The DNA for the CDR3 is TGCGCCAGCAGTGATAACCGACCTAATATAGGAGAGCAGTACGTC. Protein: CASSDNRPNIGEQYV.

About this clonotype: A clone one base away is much larger, so this may be a read error. Here the CDR3 omits its conserved ending phenylalanine or tryptophan, so a read error is the likely source. This chain uses TRBV12-3 or TRBV12-4 with TRBJ1-1, with TRBD1 matching 10 bases. V shed 3 bases and J 6 bases; nucleotides not matched to a gene: 1. CDR3 length equals 13 residues. This CDR3 is CASSFGQGAEAFL. The CDR3 coding sequence is TGTGCCAGCAGTTTTGGACAGGGGGCTGAAGCTTTCCTT.

This clonotype occurred a few times. The V call is TRBV18, the J call TRBJ1-2; no clear D gene. V was pared by 2 bases and J by 2 bases, with 6 bases between. The length of the CDR3 is 13 residues. Germline CDR1 KGHSH, CDR2 LQKENI. The chain's CDR3 is CASSPAENYGYTF. In DNA, the CDR3 is TGTGCCAGCTCACCAGCAGAGAACTATGGCTACACCTTC. The full variable domain, with the rest looked up from reference TRBV18 and TRBJ1-2, is NAGVMQNPRHLVRRRGQEARLRCSPMKGHSHVYWYRQLPEEGLKFMVYLQKENIIDESGMPKERFSAEFPKEGPSILRIQQVVRGDSAAYFCASSPAENYGYTFGSGTRLTVV.

This clonotype appeared a few times. The rearrangement uses TRBV7-9 and TRBJ2-7; TRBD1 aligns across 9 bases. There are 14 residues in the CDR3. Losses at the gene ends were 6 bases for V and 5 bases for J; bases not matched to a gene: 8. Per the germline V gene, CDR1 is SEHNR and CDR2 is FQNEAQ (reference sequence). The CDR3 here is CASRSGTGIHEQYF. CDR3 coding DNA: TGTGCCAGCAGGAGCGGGACAGGGATCCACGAGCAGTACTTC. Full variable domain (rest looked up from reference TRBV7-9 and TRBJ2-7): DTGVSQNPRHKITKRGQNVTFRCDPISEHNRLYWYRQTLGQGPEFLTYFQNEAQLEKSRLLSDRFSAERPKGSFSTLEIQRTEQGDSAMYLCASRSGTGIHEQYFGPGTRLTVT.

This clonotype was counted ten times or more. The gene calls are TRBV4-1 and TRBJ1-3; D is ambiguous. CDR3 length: 16 amino acids. Germline V lookup: CDR1 MGHRA, CDR2 YSYEKL. Trimming cost V 0 bases and J 0 bases, with 9 bases left between them. The CDR3 DNA reads as TGCGCCAGCAGCCAAGATTTGGCCCTCTCTGGAAACACCATATATTTT. This translates into CASSQDLALSGNTIYF.

This clonotype was detected ten times or more. V is TRBV12-3 or TRBV12-4 and J is TRBJ2-7; TRBD1 aligns across 9 bases. V shed 5 bases and J 2 bases; nucleotides not matched to a gene: 4. This CDR3 has 14 amino acids. CDR3 amino acids: CASSQTGGPYEQYF. CDR3 nucleotide sequence: TGTGCCAGCAGTCAGACAGGGGGGCCCTACGAGCAGTACTTC.

This clonotype was observed at least ten times. The chain joins TRBV28 to TRBJ2-7; 9 bases are a match to TRBD2. The CDR3 has 15 amino acids. Germline V gene data show CDR1 as MDHEN and CDR2 as SYDVKM. V shed 3 bases, J shed 4 bases, and the junction held 7 bases outside the gene matches. The CDR3 loop is CASSFLAGKGYEQYF. The CDR3 DNA reads TGTGCCAGCAGTTTCCTAGCGGGAAAAGGGTACGAGCAGTACTTC.

For this clonotype: It is likely a read error, because the conserved phenylalanine at the end of the CDR3 is missing. The CDR3 DNA reads as TGTGCCAGCAGCTTACGGGACCCCCTAAGGGAGCAGTACTAC. Amino acids: CASSLRDPLREQYY. The chain links TRBV7-2 to TRBJ2-7; perhaps D is TRBD1 or TRBD2 (5 bases each). Trimming took 2 bases from V and 7 from J, leaving 15 bases between them. The CDR3 spans 14 residues. Germline V CDR1 and CDR2: SGHTA, FQGNSA.

The rearrangement joins TRBV5-5 to TRBJ2-7; TRBD2 might be the D (5 bases). This CDR3 region has 13 residues. Germline V gene data show CDR1 as SGHKS and CDR2 as YYEKEE (reference sequence). V lost 1 base and J 9 bases, leaving 14 bases between the germline ends. The CDR3 nucleotides read TGTGCCAGCAGCTTGAGACACATGGCGGGGCAGTACGTC. Protein sequence: CASSLRHMAGQYV.

With regard to this clonotype: The CDR3 does not end in the conserved phenylalanine or tryptophan, so this is likely a read error. This rearrangement joins TRBV5-1 to TRBJ2-2, with 13 bases that match TRBD2. V trimming: 3 bases; J trimming: 5 bases; junction bases outside the gene matches: 4. This CDR3 contains 16 residues. Germline V gene lookup returns CDR1 SGHRS and CDR2 YFSETQ. The DNA for the CDR3 is TGCGCCAGCAGCTCCCCGGGACTAGCGGGAACCGGGGAGCTGTTTTTA. Amino acids: CASSSPGLAGTGELFL.

This clonotype was picked up many times. The gene calls are TRBV3-1 and TRBJ2-4; the D call may be TRBD1 or TRBD2 (5 bases each). V was trimmed by 1 base and J by 8 bases, leaving 21 bases between them. Germline CDR1 reads LGHDT; CDR2 reads YNNKEL (reference sequence). The CDR3 has 17 residues. In DNA, the CDR3 is TGTGCCAGCAGCCAAGGGGGCGGCAGTCTTAAGGAGGACATTCAGTACTTC. Translated: CASSQGGGSLKEDIQYF.

V gene TRBV30 combines with J gene TRBJ2-1; 8 bases fit TRBD2. V lost 3 bases, J lost 10 bases, and 11 bases stayed unmatched. There are 14 residues in the CDR3. Germline V gene data show CDR1 as GTSNPN and CDR2 as SVGIG (reference sequence). DNA of the CDR3: TGTGCCTGGAGCCCGGGACTAGGGACCTCGGAGCAGTTCTTC. Protein product: CAWSPGLGTSEQFF.

This clonotype was seen a handful of times. The genes are TRBV27 and TRBJ2-1; TRBD2 aligns across 11 bases. Germline V lookup: CDR1 MNHEY, CDR2 SMNVEV (reference sequence). The CDR3 is made up of 16 amino acids. Trimming took 9 bases from V and 0 from J; bases not matched to a gene: 7. The CDR3 nucleotides read TGTGCCAGTGAGGTAGCGGGAGGGAGCTCCTACAATGAGCAGTTCTTC. Encoded protein: CASEVAGGSSYNEQFF.

In its sample, this clonotype was seen many times. The chain employs TRBV7-9 and TRBJ1-2, with TRBD1 matching 7 bases. The CDR3 is made up of 12 amino acids. V shed 10 bases and J 8 bases; nucleotides not matched to a gene: 10. Germline values: CDR1 SEHNR, CDR2 FQNEAQ (reference sequence). The CDR3 protein is CAIPKGANGYTF. The CDR3, as DNA: TGTGCCATTCCGAAGGGGGCGAACGGCTACACCTTC. The whole variable domain, remainder taken from reference TRBV7-9 and TRBJ1-2, is DTGVSQNPRHKITKRGQNVTFRCDPISEHNRLYWYRQTLGQGPEFLTYFQNEAQLEKSRLLSDRFSAERPKGSFSTLEIQRTEQGDSAMYLCAIPKGANGYTFGSGTRLTVV.

A few counts support this clonotype. The gene calls are TRBV20-1 and TRBJ2-5; 8 bases match TRBD1. CDR1 is DFQATT and CDR2 is SNEGSKA in the germline V gene (reference sequence). This CDR3 is 13 amino acids long. CDR3 in amino acids: CSGNGQGSETQYF. CDR3 bases: TGCAGCGGCAATGGACAGGGATCAGAGACCCAGTACTTC.